These 4 T cell receptor beta chains were all obtained from the same sample, sequenced in a study of blood T cell repertoires in COVID-19. The table came from immunoSEQ multiplex PCR; TCRdb's copy has only in-frame clones and leaves some out. The sample yields roughly 120,000 clones, 85% seen once. Source material: peripheral blood. These receptors all come from a woman aged 80 or over with COVID-19, enrolled during active disease.

CDR3 coding DNA: TGTGCCAGCAGCTTCCGGGGGTGGGACAGGGAGCAGTTCTTC. Translating gives CASSFRGWDREQFF. The chain carries TRBV5-4 and TRBJ2-1; 8 bases are a match to TRBD1. The CDR3 is made up of 14 amino acids. In germline, CDR1 is SGHNT, CDR2 YYREEE (reference sequence). After removal of 2 bases from V and 10 bases from J, the junction contained 8 bases not matched to a gene.

The chain employs TRBV28 and TRBJ1-1; perhaps TRBD1 as D (5 bases). The V gene lost 2 bases and the J gene lost 3 bases, with 10 bases spanning the gap. Germline values: CDR1 MDHEN, CDR2 SYDVKM. This CDR3 has 14 residues. The CDR3 DNA sequence: TGTGCCAGCAGTTTAAACGGGGGGTACACTGAAGCTTTCTTT. Encoded protein: CASSLNGGYTEAFF.

This chain links TRBV9 with TRBJ2-3, with 8 bases fitting TRBD2. Germline V gives CDR1 SGDLS, CDR2 YYNGEE. J gave up 2 bases and V 0 bases, and 8 bases lay outside the gene matches. This CDR3 has 17 amino acids. The CDR3 sequence is CASSVGASGGSTDTQYF. The DNA for the CDR3 is TGTGCCAGCAGCGTAGGGGCGAGCGGGGGCTCCACAGATACGCAGTATTTT.

The chain joins TRBV19 to TRBJ2-1; TRBD2 matches 9 bases. The CDR3 extends over 15 amino acids. Germline values: CDR1 LNHDA, CDR2 SQIVND (reference sequence). Losses at the gene ends were 5 bases for V and 4 bases for J; bases not matched to a gene: 6. The CDR3 nucleotides are TGTGCCAGTAGTGATGGACTAGCGATGTACAATGAGCAGTTCTTC. This encodes CASSDGLAMYNEQFF.